This T cell receptor beta chain was observed in a study of T cell changes during pregnancy in multiple sclerosis. The table came from immunoSEQ multiplex PCR; TCRdb's copy has only in-frame clones and leaves some out. The profile shows around 70,000 clones, roughly 91% of them singletons. Germline V gene sequence: CDR1 GTSNPN, CDR2 SVGIG (reference sequence). Trimming took 2 bases from V and 7 from J, leaving 9 bases between them. This CDR3 spans 13 amino acids. The rearrangement joins TRBV30 to TRBJ1-6; tentative D call: TRBD1 (5 bases). The sequenced sample was peripheral blood, obtained in the third trimester of pregnancy. This receptor was identified in a female donor with multiple sclerosis, enrolled in a pregnancy study. The CDR3, as DNA: TGTGCCTGGAGTTGGGGCACCAATTCACCCCTCCACTTT. Translation: CAWSWGTNSPLHF.